This is a list of T cell receptor beta chains from one sample in a study of blood T cell repertoires in COVID-19. Sequencing used immunoSEQ multiplex PCR; TCRdb keeps in-frame clones, though not all of them. The sample lists under 300,000 clones; approximately 78% were seen once. Sequencing was done on a sample of peripheral blood. The receptors were sampled from an older woman with active or convalescent COVID-19. CDR3s include the opening cysteine and the closing phenylalanine or tryptophan. The order of the fields is CDR3 protein, CDR3 DNA, V gene, D gene, J gene, clone size. A D gene is named only where the DNA matches it firmly. Clone size is given for some rows only: seen once, a few or many times, or a class if the clone is expanded.

CASTVQGQGAQHF TGTGCCAGCACCGTACAGGGTCAAGGGGCCCAGCATTTT TRBV7-8 - TRBJ1-5 -
CASSRGASQPQHF TGTGCCAGCAGTCGGGGGGCAAGTCAGCCCCAGCATTTT TRBV2 - TRBJ1-5 -
CASSDSLNTEAFF TGTGCCAGCAGTGACAGCTTGAACACTGAAGCTTTCTTT TRBV12-3/TRBV12-4 - TRBJ1-1 -
CASSLDGGTAYEQYF TGTGCCAGCAGCTTAGATGGAGGAACAGCTTACGAGCAGTACTTC TRBV11-2 - TRBJ2-7 few
CASSQDRGGEKLFF TGTGCCAGCAGCCAAGACAGGGGCGGTGAAAAACTGTTTTTT TRBV6-5 TRBD1 TRBJ1-4 -
CASSVDPKTSYNEQFF TGTGCCAGCAGCGTAGACCCCAAGACTAGCTACAATGAGCAGTTCTTC TRBV9 - TRBJ2-1 -
CASSRTVNEKLFF TGCGCCAGCAGTCGGACAGTTAATGAAAAACTGTTTTTT TRBV10-1 - TRBJ1-4 -
CASRTGGYGYTF TGTGCCAGCAGAACCGGAGGATATGGCTACACCTTC TRBV28 - TRBJ1-2 -
CASSLVGSGQPQHF TGTGCCAGCAGCTTAGTTGGATCAGGTCAGCCCCAGCATTTT TRBV7-2 - TRBJ1-5 few
CASSEELAGGNEQFF TGTGCCAGCAGTGAAGAGTTAGCGGGGGGCAATGAGCAGTTCTTC TRBV2 TRBD2 TRBJ2-1 few
CASSATGGSSYEQYF TGTGCCAGCTCAGCCACAGGGGGCAGCTCCTACGAGCAGTACTTC TRBV18 TRBD1 TRBJ2-7 -
CASSQLAHEQFF TGTGCCAGCAGCCAACTAGCGCATGAGCAGTTCTTC TRBV6-2/TRBV6-3 TRBD2 TRBJ2-1 -
CASRLAGQANTGELFF TGTGCAAGTCGCTTAGCGGGACAGGCGAACACCGGGGAGCTGTTTTTT TRBV12-2 - TRBJ2-2 once
CASSTTGRSWGGSTDTQYF TGTGCCAGCAGCACCACCGGCCGGTCTTGGGGGGGCAGCACAGATACGCAGTATTTT TRBV11-2 - TRBJ2-3 -
CASSEQTGITEAFF TGCGCCAGCAGTGAGCAGACAGGGATCACTGAAGCTTTCTTT TRBV10-2 TRBD1 TRBJ1-1 -
CASSFRGEAFF TGTGCCAGCAGTTTTAGGGGTGAAGCTTTCTTT TRBV12-3/TRBV12-4 - TRBJ1-1 once
CASSEETNSYEQYF TGTGCCAGCAGTGAAGAGACAAATTCCTACGAGCAGTACTTC TRBV2 - TRBJ2-7 -
CASSRADFGELFF TGTGCCAGCAGCCGCGCCGACTTCGGGGAGCTGTTTTTT TRBV9 - TRBJ2-2 -
CASSLARGAGELFF TGCGCCAGCAGCTTGGCGCGCGGGGCCGGGGAGCTGTTTTTT TRBV5-1 - TRBJ2-2 -
CASRWGEGGEQYF TGTGCCAGCAGATGGGGCGAAGGGGGAGAGCAGTACTTC TRBV12-3/TRBV12-4 - TRBJ2-7 -
CAWSEGTGDGNTIYF TGTGCCTGGAGTGAAGGGACAGGAGATGGAAACACCATATATTTT TRBV30 TRBD1 TRBJ1-3 once
CASSQDRDVSYNEQFF TGTGCCAGCAGCCAGGACAGGGACGTCTCCTACAATGAGCAGTTCTTC TRBV5-5 TRBD1 TRBJ2-1 -
CASSFGTSGGTDTQYF TGCGCCAGCAGCTTTGGGACTAGCGGGGGCACAGATACGCAGTATTTT TRBV5-1 TRBD2 TRBJ2-3 -
CASSDRPRNTEAFF TGTGCCAGCAGTGACAGGCCCCGGAACACTGAAGCTTTCTTT TRBV6-2/TRBV6-3 - TRBJ1-1 -
CASSPSGGGGAVEQFF TGTGCCAGCAGCCCATCAGGGGGCGGGGGGGCGGTTGAGCAGTTCTTC TRBV2 - TRBJ2-1 -
CASSISWDRENQPQHF TGTGCCAGCAGCATCTCCTGGGACAGGGAAAATCAGCCCCAGCATTTT TRBV7-9 TRBD1 TRBJ1-5 -
CASSEAPVTYNEQFF TGTGCCAGCAGTGAAGCACCAGTGACCTACAATGAGCAGTTCTTC TRBV6-1 - TRBJ2-1 few
CASSRTGVNTEAFF TGTGCCAGTAGTCGGACAGGGGTGAACACTGAAGCTTTCTTT TRBV19 TRBD1 TRBJ1-1 -
CASSSETENYGYTF TGTGCCAGTAGTTCAGAGACGGAGAACTATGGCTACACCTTC TRBV19 - TRBJ1-2 -
CSAVRSFGNTIYF TGCAGCGCTGTACGGAGTTTTGGAAACACCATATATTTT TRBV29-1 - TRBJ1-3 -
CASSRGTGAYTDTQYF TGCGCCAGCAGCCGGGGGACAGGGGCCTACACAGATACGCAGTATTTT TRBV5-1 TRBD1 TRBJ2-3 once